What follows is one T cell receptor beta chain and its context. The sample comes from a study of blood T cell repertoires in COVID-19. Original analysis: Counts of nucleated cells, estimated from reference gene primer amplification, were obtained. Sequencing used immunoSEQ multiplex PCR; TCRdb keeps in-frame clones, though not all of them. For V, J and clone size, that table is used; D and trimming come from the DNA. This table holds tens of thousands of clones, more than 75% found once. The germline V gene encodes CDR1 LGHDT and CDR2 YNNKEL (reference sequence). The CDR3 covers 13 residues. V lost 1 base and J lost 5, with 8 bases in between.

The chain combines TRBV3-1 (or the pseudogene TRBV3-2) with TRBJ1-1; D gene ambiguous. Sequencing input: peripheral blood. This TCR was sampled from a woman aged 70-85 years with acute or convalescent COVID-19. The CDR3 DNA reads TGTGCCAGCAGCCAAGTAGTCGGTACTGAAGCTTTCTTT. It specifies CASSQVVGTEAFF.